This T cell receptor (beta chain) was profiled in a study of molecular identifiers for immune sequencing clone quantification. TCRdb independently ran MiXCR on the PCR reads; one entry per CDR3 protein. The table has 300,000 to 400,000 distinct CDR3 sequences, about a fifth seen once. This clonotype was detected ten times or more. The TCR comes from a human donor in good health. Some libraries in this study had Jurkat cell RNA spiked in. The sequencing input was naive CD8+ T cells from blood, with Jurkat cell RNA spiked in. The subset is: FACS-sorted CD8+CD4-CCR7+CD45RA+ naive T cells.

This CDR3 reads CASSSNMDEKLFF. The CDR3 region has the DNA TGTGCCAGCAGTAGCAATATGGATGAAAAACTGTTTTTT. The V call is TRBV12-3 or TRBV12-4, the J call TRBJ1-4, with D uncertain. The CDR3 has 13 amino acids. Trimming shortened V by 5 bases and J by 6 bases, and 10 bases separated the two germline ends.